A single T cell receptor (beta chain) is shown here with its context. These data are taken from a study of control samples from healthy donors and cancer patients. Clones were sequenced by immunoSEQ multiplex PCR, and TCRdb holds only the in-frame ones, with some missing. This sample has around 75,000 clones; 80% to 95% occur once, and the top ten carry nearly 6%. With 4 bases removed from V and 2 bases from J, the gap between germline ends came to 12 bases. CDR3 length: 14 residues. Germline CDR1 and CDR2: SGHNT and YYREEE (reference sequence). Material: blood. The V and J genes are TRBV5-4 and TRBJ2-5, with a possible D match to TRBD1 (5 bases). The receptor was isolated from a woman aged 55-70 years in good health. The CDR3 DNA reads as TGTGCCAGCAGCCAACAGGTAGTTCAAGAGACCCAGTACTTC. It is translated as CASSQQVVQETQYF.